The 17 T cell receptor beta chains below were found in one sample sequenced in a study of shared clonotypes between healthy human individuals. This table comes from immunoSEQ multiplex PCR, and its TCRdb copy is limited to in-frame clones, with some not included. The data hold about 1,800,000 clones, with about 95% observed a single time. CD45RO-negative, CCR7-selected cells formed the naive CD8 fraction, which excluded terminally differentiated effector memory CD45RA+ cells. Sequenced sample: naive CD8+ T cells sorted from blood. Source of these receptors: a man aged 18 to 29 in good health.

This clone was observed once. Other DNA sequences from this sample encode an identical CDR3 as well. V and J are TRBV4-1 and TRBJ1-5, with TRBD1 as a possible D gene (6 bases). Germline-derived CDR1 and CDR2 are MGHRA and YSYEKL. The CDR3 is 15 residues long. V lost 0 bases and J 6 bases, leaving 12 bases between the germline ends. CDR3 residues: CASSQEGGAGQPQHF. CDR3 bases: TGCGCCAGCAGCCAAGAGGGGGGGGCCGGTCAGCCCCAGCATTTT.

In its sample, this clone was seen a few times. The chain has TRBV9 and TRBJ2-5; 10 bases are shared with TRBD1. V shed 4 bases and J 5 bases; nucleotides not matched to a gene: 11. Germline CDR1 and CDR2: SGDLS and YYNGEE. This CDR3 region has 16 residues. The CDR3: CASSLDRGLIGETQYF. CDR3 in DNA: TGTGCCAGCAGCCTCGACAGGGGGCTAATTGGGGAGACCCAGTACTTC.

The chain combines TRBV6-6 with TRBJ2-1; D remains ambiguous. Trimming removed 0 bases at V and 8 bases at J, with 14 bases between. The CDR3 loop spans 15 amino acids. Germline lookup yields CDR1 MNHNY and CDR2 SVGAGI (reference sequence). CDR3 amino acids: CASSYSEGQIYEQFF. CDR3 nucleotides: TGTGCCAGCAGTTACTCGGAAGGGCAAATCTATGAGCAGTTCTTC.

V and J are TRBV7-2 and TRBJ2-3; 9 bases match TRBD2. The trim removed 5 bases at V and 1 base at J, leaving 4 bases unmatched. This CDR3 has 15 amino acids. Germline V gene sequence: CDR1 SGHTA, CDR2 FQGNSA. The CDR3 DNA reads TGTGCCAGCAGCGTTTCTAGCGGGGGCACAGATACGCAGTATTTT. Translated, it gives CASSVSSGGTDTQYF.

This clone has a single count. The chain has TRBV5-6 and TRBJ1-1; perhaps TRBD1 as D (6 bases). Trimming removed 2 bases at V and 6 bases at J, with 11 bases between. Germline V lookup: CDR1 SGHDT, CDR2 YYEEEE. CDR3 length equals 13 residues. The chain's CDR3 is CASSFPDSPEAFF. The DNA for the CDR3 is TGTGCCAGCAGCTTTCCGGACAGTCCTGAAGCTTTCTTT.

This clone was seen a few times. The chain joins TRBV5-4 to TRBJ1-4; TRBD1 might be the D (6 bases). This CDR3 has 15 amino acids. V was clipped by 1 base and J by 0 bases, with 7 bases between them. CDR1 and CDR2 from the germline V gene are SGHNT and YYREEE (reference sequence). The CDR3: CASSLQGSTNEKLFF. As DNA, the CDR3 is TGTGCCAGCAGCTTGCAGGGGTCAACTAATGAAAAACTGTTTTTT.

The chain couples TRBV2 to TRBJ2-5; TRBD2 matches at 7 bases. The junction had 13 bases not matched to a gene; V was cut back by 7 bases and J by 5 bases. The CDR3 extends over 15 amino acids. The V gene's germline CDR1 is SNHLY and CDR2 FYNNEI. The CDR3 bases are TGTGCCAGCAAGAACTATCTAGCGGCAATGGAGACCCAGTACTTC. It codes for CASKNYLAAMETQYF.

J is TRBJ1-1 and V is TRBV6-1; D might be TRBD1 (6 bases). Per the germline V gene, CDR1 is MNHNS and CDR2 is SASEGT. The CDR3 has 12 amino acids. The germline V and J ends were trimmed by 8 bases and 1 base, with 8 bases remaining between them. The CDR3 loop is CASLTGNTEAFF. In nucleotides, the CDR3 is TGTGCCAGCCTGACAGGGAACACTGAAGCTTTCTTT.

CDR3 nucleotide sequence: TGTGCCAGCAGTTTATTAAGTCAGAGCTCCTACGAGCAGTACTTC. This translates into CASSLLSQSSYEQYF. The chain recombines TRBV27 with TRBJ2-7; D unresolved. The V gene lost 1 base and the J gene lost 0 bases, with 10 bases spanning the gap. Germline-derived CDR1 and CDR2 are MNHEY and SMNVEV (reference sequence). The CDR3 length is 15 residues.

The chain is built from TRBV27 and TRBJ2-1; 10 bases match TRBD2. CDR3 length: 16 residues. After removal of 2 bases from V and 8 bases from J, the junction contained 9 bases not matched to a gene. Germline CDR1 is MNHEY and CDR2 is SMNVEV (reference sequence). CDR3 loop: CASSLLAGATDYEQFF. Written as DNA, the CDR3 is TGTGCCAGCAGTTTACTAGCGGGAGCCACGGACTATGAGCAGTTCTTC.

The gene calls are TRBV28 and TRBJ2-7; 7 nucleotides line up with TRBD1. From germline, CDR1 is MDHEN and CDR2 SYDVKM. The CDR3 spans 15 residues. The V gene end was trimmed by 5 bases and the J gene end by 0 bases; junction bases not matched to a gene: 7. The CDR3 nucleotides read TGTGCCAGCAGTATGATTCCAGGGGGCTCCTACGAGCAGTACTTC. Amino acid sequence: CASSMIPGGSYEQYF.

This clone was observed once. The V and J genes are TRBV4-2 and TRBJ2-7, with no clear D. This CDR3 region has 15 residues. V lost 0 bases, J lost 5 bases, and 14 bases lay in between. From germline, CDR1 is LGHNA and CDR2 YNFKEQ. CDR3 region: CASSQDFEQSDEQYF. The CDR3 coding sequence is TGTGCCAGCAGCCAAGATTTTGAGCAGTCCGACGAGCAGTACTTC.

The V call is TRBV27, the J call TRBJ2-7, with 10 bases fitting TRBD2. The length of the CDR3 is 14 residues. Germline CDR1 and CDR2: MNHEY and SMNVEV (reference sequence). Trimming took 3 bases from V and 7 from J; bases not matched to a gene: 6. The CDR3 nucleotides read TGTGCCAGCAGTTTGGGAGCGGGGGGGCGAGAGCAGTACTTC. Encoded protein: CASSLGAGGREQYF.

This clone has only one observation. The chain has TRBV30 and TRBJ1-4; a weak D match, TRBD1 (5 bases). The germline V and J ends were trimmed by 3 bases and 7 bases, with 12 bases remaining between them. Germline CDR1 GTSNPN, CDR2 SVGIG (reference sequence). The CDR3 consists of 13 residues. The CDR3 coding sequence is TGTGCCTGGAGCAATCTCGGGGGTGAAAAACTGTTTTTT. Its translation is CAWSNLGGEKLFF.

In DNA, the CDR3 is TGTGCCAGCAGCTCGACAGGGGAGCCCCTCAATGAGCAGTTCTTC. It codes for CASSSTGEPLNEQFF. V gene TRBV5-4 combines with J gene TRBJ2-1, with 8 bases that match TRBD1. The CDR3 covers 15 residues. Germline V lookup: CDR1 SGHNT, CDR2 YYREEE (reference sequence). The ends lost 3 bases at V and 6 bases at J; junction bases unmatched: 8.

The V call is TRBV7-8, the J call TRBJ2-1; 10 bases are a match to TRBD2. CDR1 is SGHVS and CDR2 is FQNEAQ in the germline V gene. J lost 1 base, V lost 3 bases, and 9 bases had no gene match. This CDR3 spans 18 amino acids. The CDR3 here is CASSFRLAGLKSYNEQFF. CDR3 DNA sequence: TGTGCCAGCAGCTTTAGACTAGCGGGCCTAAAATCCTACAATGAGCAGTTCTTC.

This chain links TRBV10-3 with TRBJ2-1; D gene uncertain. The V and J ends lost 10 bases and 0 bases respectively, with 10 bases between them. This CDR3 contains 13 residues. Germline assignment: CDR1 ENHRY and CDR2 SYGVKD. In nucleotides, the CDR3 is TGTGCCAGCTCGCCCTACTCCTACAATGAGCAGTTCTTC. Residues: CASSPYSYNEQFF.